The 17 T cell receptor beta chains given below trace back to one sample, sequenced in a study of PD-1 blockade in classical Hodgkin lymphoma. Assay used: immunoSEQ multiplex PCR; TCRdb lists only in-frame clones, some missing. Here the sample spans approximately 52,000 clones, approximately 70% being singletons. Relapse was seen in all patients after autologous stem cell transplantation, and brentuximab vedotin exposure was variable. This specimen consisted of peripheral blood mononuclear cells (PBMCs), obtained before the second cycle of nivolumab. These receptors were obtained from a human donor with classical Hodgkin lymphoma.

The chain uses TRBV7-9 and TRBJ2-5; no reliable D call. The V and J ends lost 1 base and 5 bases respectively, with 5 bases between them. The CDR3 has 12 amino acids. Germline V lookup: CDR1 SEHNR, CDR2 FQNEAQ (reference sequence). The CDR3 spells CASSLDGETQYF. CDR3 nucleotide sequence: TGTGCCAGCAGCTTAGATGGTGAGACCCAGTACTTC.

This clone was seen just once. Other nucleotide sequences in the sample specify the same CDR3. The CDR3 is CASSPGQGVETQYF. In DNA, the CDR3 is TGTGCCAGCTCACCGGGACAGGGGGTTGAGACCCAGTACTTC. This chain uses TRBV18 with TRBJ2-5, with TRBD1 identical over 11 bases. The V gene's germline CDR1 is KGHSH and CDR2 LQKENI. The CDR3 totals 14 residues. The ends lost 3 bases at V and 5 bases at J; junction bases unmatched: 2. Filled out from reference TRBV18 and TRBJ2-5, the complete variable domain reads NAGVMQNPRHLVRRRGQEARLRCSPMKGHSHVYWYRQLPEEGLKFMVYLQKENIIDESGMPKERFSAEFPKEGPSILRIQQVVRGDSAAYFCASSPGQGVETQYFGPGTRLLVL.

The chain has TRBV28 and TRBJ1-1; maybe TRBD1 (5 bases). CDR1 is MDHEN, CDR2 SYDVKM, per germline. V lost 7 bases, J lost 0 bases, and 18 bases lay in between. CDR3 length: 16 residues. The CDR3 DNA follows: TGTGCCAGCACCGGAGCGGGGGTATCTGTGAACACTGAAGCTTTCTTT. Protein sequence: CASTGAGVSVNTEAFF.

The gene calls are TRBV4-2 and TRBJ2-7; maybe TRBD2 (6 bases). Germline lookup yields CDR1 LGHNA and CDR2 YNFKEQ. The CDR3 is 17 residues long. V lost 1 base and J lost 0, with 16 bases in between. As DNA, the CDR3 is TGTGCCAGCAGCCAAGGGCCGATCGGGGGTAGCTCCTACGAGCAGTACTTC. This encodes CASSQGPIGGSSYEQYF.

This clone was counted only a few times. The V call is TRBV5-8, the J call TRBJ1-1; D uncertain. CDR3 length: 12 amino acids. V lost 4 bases and J lost 6, with 10 bases in between. CDR1 is SGHTS, CDR2 YDEGEE, per germline. In nucleotides, the CDR3 is TGTGCCAGCAGCGTCCGTGGCCCTGAAGCTTTCTTT. It translates to CASSVRGPEAFF.

This sequence joins TRBV19 and TRBJ1-1; no definite D call. Germline V CDR1 and CDR2: LNHDA, SQIVND (reference sequence). V gave up 7 bases and J gave up 7 bases, with 19 bases separating them. The CDR3 contains 14 residues. The CDR3 DNA reads TGTGCCAGTACTCCCTCCGAGGACGCCGGTGAAGCTTTCTTT. It yields the protein CASTPSEDAGEAFF. Filled out from reference TRBV19 and TRBJ1-1, the complete variable domain reads DGGITQSPKYLFRKEGQNVTLSCEQNLNHDAMYWYRQDPGQGLRLIYYSQIVNDFQKGDIAEGYSVSREKKESFPLTVTSAQKNPTAFYLCASTPSEDAGEAFFGQGTRLTVV.

The rearrangement links TRBV6-5 to TRBJ2-2; TRBD2 matches at 16 bases. This CDR3 comprises 15 residues. The germline V gene encodes CDR1 MNHEY and CDR2 SVGAGI. J was trimmed by 5 bases and V by 6 bases; bases with no gene match: 0. DNA for the CDR3: TGTGCCAGCAGGGGACTAGCGGGAGGGACCGGGGAGCTGTTTTTT. This sequence encodes CASRGLAGGTGELFF.

The CDR3 bases are TGCAGCGTTTCCGGACAGGGGCATGGCTACACCTTC. Protein product: CSVSGQGHGYTF. The V gene is TRBV29-1, the J gene TRBJ1-2; 9 bases are a match to TRBD1. Germline V gene lookup returns CDR1 SQVTM and CDR2 ANQGSEA. After removal of 5 bases from V and 6 bases from J, the junction contained 4 bases not matched to a gene. This CDR3 has 12 amino acids.

The chain employs TRBV2 and TRBJ2-7; D gene ambiguous. V was trimmed by 4 bases and J by 2 bases, leaving 6 bases between them. Germline loops: CDR1 SNHLY, CDR2 FYNNEI. The CDR3 consists of 12 residues. CDR3 sequence: CASSVGTYEQYF. CDR3 coding DNA: TGTGCCAGCAGTGTGGGAACCTACGAGCAGTACTTC.

This chain joins TRBV27 and TRBJ2-7, with 11 nucleotides matching TRBD1. Trimming took 6 bases from V and 3 from J; bases not matched to a gene: 7. The germline V gene encodes CDR1 MNHEY and CDR2 SMNVEV (reference sequence). The length of the CDR3 is 15 residues. The CDR3 is CASSARGTGGYEQYF. CDR3 coding DNA: TGTGCCAGCAGCGCCCGAGGGACAGGGGGCTACGAGCAGTACTTC.

The chain recombines TRBV5-4 with TRBJ2-6; no definite D call. The V end was cut by 5 bases, the J end by 4 bases, with 10 bases between. This CDR3 region has 14 residues. Germline values: CDR1 SGHNT, CDR2 YYREEE (reference sequence). The CDR3 is CASSLSGGANVLTF. In DNA form, the CDR3 reads TGTGCCAGCAGTCTATCTGGGGGGGCCAACGTCCTGACTTTC. The variable domain in full, completed from reference TRBV5-4 and TRBJ2-6, reads ETGVTQSPTHLIKTRGQQVTLRCSSQSGHNTVSWYQQALGQGPQFIFQYYREEENGRGNFPPRFSGLQFPNYSSELNVNALELDDSALYLCASSLSGGANVLTFGAGSRLTVL.

The rearrangement joins TRBV6-5 to TRBJ1-2; TRBD1 agrees at 9 bases. Trimming at V came to 6 bases and at J to 4 bases, leaving 3 bases not matched to a gene. The CDR3 runs to 13 residues. Germline CDR1 and CDR2: MNHEY and SVGAGI. This CDR3 reads CASSSGQGYGYTF. Written as DNA, the CDR3 is TGTGCCAGCAGCTCGGGACAGGGCTATGGCTACACCTTC.

The rearrangement joins TRBV30 to TRBJ2-1; TRBD2 aligns across 7 bases. Per the germline V gene, CDR1 is GTSNPN and CDR2 is SVGIG (reference sequence). After removal of 5 bases from V and 4 bases from J, the junction contained 11 bases not matched to a gene. This CDR3 is 15 amino acids long. The CDR3 DNA reads as TGTGCCTGGCGGGGGGAGTGGGGAGTGTACAATGAGCAGTTCTTC. Translation gives CAWRGEWGVYNEQFF.

This clone was picked up a small number of times. This chain connects TRBV5-4 to TRBJ2-1; 9 nucleotides align to TRBD1. Germline V CDR1 and CDR2: SGHNT, YYREEE (reference sequence). This CDR3 has 15 residues. J gave up 8 bases and V 3 bases, and 9 bases lay outside the gene matches. The CDR3 nucleotides read TGTGCCAGCAGCTCGCGGACAGGGGCGGGCGATGAGCAGTTCTTC. This encodes CASSSRTGAGDEQFF.

This clone has just a few counts. J is TRBJ1-1 and V is TRBV30; 7 bases align to TRBD1. The CDR3 is 12 amino acids. The ends lost 4 bases at V and 7 bases at J; junction bases unmatched: 6. Germline CDR1 reads GTSNPN; CDR2 reads SVGIG (reference sequence). The CDR3: CAWNQGVGEAFF. CDR3 DNA: TGTGCCTGGAACCAGGGGGTGGGTGAAGCTTTCTTT. Based on the CDR3 plus reference TRBV30 and TRBJ1-1, the full variable domain is SQTIHQWPATLVQPVGSPLSLECTVEGTSNPNLYWYRQAAGRGLQLLFYSVGIGQISSEVPQNLSASRPQDRQFILSSKKLLLSDSGFYLCAWNQGVGEAFFGQGTRLTVV.

The chain links TRBV27 to TRBJ1-2; D ambiguous. Trimming removed 6 bases at V and 0 bases at J, with 14 bases between. The germline V gene has CDR1 MNHEY and CDR2 SMNVEV (reference sequence). The CDR3 is 15 residues long. CDR3 sequence reads: CASRMTRDPNYGYTF. DNA for the CDR3: TGTGCCAGCAGAATGACAAGAGACCCTAACTATGGCTACACCTTC.

The rearrangement uses TRBV5-6 and TRBJ2-5, with 9 bases matching TRBD1. The CDR3 contains 13 residues. The ends lost 3 bases at V and 5 bases at J; junction bases unmatched: 2. Germline V gene lookup returns CDR1 SGHDT and CDR2 YYEEEE. The CDR3: CASSWDRAETQYF. The CDR3 DNA is TGTGCCAGCAGCTGGGACAGGGCGGAGACCCAGTACTTC.